What follows describes a single T cell receptor (beta chain). The authors' processing: The assay estimated nucleated cells by amplifying reference gene primers. Here immunoSEQ multiplex PCR was the method, and the copy in TCRdb shows in-frame clones only, minus some. V and J calls and clone size are copied from that table; D and trimming were computed from the DNA. The sample lists under 300,000 clones; 75% to 85% were seen once. The sample comes from a study of blood T cell repertoires in COVID-19. Study details: Some COVID-19 samples were acute and others convalescent; all came from the United States, Italy and Spain. Sources were T cells, B-cell-depleted T cells, or PBMCs; the material itself was cDNA or gDNA.

The sample was peripheral blood. The origin of this receptor is a woman aged 60 to 75 with active or convalescent COVID-19.

The DNA for the CDR3 is TGTGCCAGCAGCCCTAGCGGCGGGTCCTATAATTCACCCCTCCACTTT. This translates into CASSPSGGSYNSPLHF. The chain is built from TRBV5-4 and TRBJ1-6; no definite D call. The CDR3 consists of 16 residues. Germline CDR1 is SGHNT and CDR2 is YYREEE (reference sequence). The V and J ends lost 4 bases and 1 base respectively, with 12 bases between them.